The rows below give T cell receptor beta chains drawn from one sample of a study of blood T cell repertoires in COVID-19. Sequencing used immunoSEQ multiplex PCR; TCRdb keeps in-frame clones, though not all of them. Of just over 65,000 clones listed, about nine tenths are singletons. The specimen was peripheral blood. The receptors originated from a man aged 55 to 70 with acute or convalescent COVID-19. Both conserved end residues are part of each CDR3. A D gene is named only where the DNA matches it firmly. Expanded clones get a size class; other rows say once, few or many, or leave the size out.

clone_size	d_call	v_call	j_call	cdr3_length	cdr3_nt	cdr3_aa
few	NA	TRBV5-1	TRBJ2-2	20	TGCGCCAGCAGCTTGGGGGATCCGACAAGGGAGGACTTTAATACCGGGGAGCTGTTTTTT	CASSLGDPTREDFNTGELFF
NA	TRBD2	TRBV6-1	TRBJ2-1	19	TGTGCCAGCAGTGCCCTAGCGGGGGGCCTTAAAAGCTCCTACAATGAGCAGTTCTTC	CASSALAGGLKSSYNEQFF
NA	NA	TRBV19	TRBJ2-5	13	TGTGCCAGTAGCGAAGGGGTCCAAGAGACCCAGTACTTC	CASSEGVQETQYF
NA	NA	TRBV3-1/TRBV3-2	TRBJ1-5	13	TGTGCCAGCAGCCAAGATAGGGGTCAGCCCCAGCATTTT	CASSQDRGQPQHF
NA	TRBD1	TRBV6-5	TRBJ1-2	15	TGTGCCAGCAACATCGCAGGGGGAGAGGACTATGGCTACACCTTC	CASNIAGGEDYGYTF
few	NA	TRBV15	TRBJ1-1	17	TGTGCCACCAGCAGTGGAGTGCCGAGAAGAATGAACACTGAAGCTTTCTTT	CATSSGVPRRMNTEAFF
few	NA	TRBV3-1/TRBV3-2	TRBJ1-2	13	TGTGCCAGCAGCCGCGAGGCCGCGCGTGGCTACACCTTC	CASSREAARGYTF
NA	TRBD1	TRBV25-1	TRBJ2-3	15	TGTGCCAGCCGATACCACAGGGGGTCGGCAGATACGCAGTATTTT	CASRYHRGSADTQYF
NA	NA	TRBV19	TRBJ2-2	15	TGTGCCAGTAGTATTCGACAGGCGAACACCGGGGAGCTGTTTTTT	CASSIRQANTGELFF
once	TRBD1	TRBV27	TRBJ1-5	16	TGTGCCAGCAGTCCCCGAGGACAGGGAGGGAGTCAGCCCCAGCATTTT	CASSPRGQGGSQPQHF
NA	NA	TRBV29-1	TRBJ2-1	15	TGCAGCGCCCTGGGTGTGGCAGGGGAGCGCAATGAGCAGTTCTTC	CSALGVAGERNEQFF
NA	TRBD1	TRBV6-5	TRBJ1-1	14	TGTGCCAGCAGTTCGGGACAGGTGAACACTGAAGCTTTCTTT	CASSSGQVNTEAFF
NA	NA	TRBV19	TRBJ1-1	14	TGTGCCGCCCAGGAGGGCGTAGAACTGGGTGAAGCTTTCTTT	CAAQEGVELGEAFF
NA	NA	TRBV30	TRBJ1-2	13	TGTGCCTGGAGTGAGGCAGGGCTCTATGGCTACACCTTC	CAWSEAGLYGYTF
NA	NA	TRBV11-2	TRBJ2-1	14	TGTGCCAGCAGCCCAGACCGGGACTACAATGAGCAGTTCTTC	CASSPDRDYNEQFF
NA	TRBD1	TRBV19	TRBJ1-1	14	TGTGCCAGTAGACCGGGACAGGATAACACTGAAGCTTTCTTT	CASRPGQDNTEAFF
NA	NA	TRBV6-6	TRBJ2-4	13	TGTGCCAGCGGAAAGGACAGTGTGGACATTCAGTACTTC	CASGKDSVDIQYF
NA	NA	TRBV4-2	TRBJ2-7	15	TGTGCCAGCAGCCAAGTAGGACAGCCCCTCTACGAGCAGTACTTC	CASSQVGQPLYEQYF
NA	TRBD1	TRBV10-3	TRBJ1-5	14	TGTGCCACAAGGGACAGGGTTACCAATCAGCCCCAGCATTTT	CATRDRVTNQPQHF
once	TRBD1	TRBV27	TRBJ1-3	16	TGTGCCAGCAGTCGCTTGACAGGGAACTCTGGAAACACCATATATTTT	CASSRLTGNSGNTIYF
NA	NA	TRBV19	TRBJ1-5	13	TGTGCCAGTAATCGACAGAGCAATCAGCCCCAGCATTTT	CASNRQSNQPQHF
NA	TRBD1	TRBV3-1/TRBV3-2	TRBJ2-7	15	TGTGCCAGCAGCCCCGGGACAGGGGGGACCTACGAGCAGTACTTC	CASSPGTGGTYEQYF
NA	NA	TRBV11-3	TRBJ2-2	14	TGTGCCAGCAGCTTAACCCGGGGCACCGGGGAGCTGTTTTTT	CASSLTRGTGELFF
NA	NA	TRBV30	TRBJ1-2	14	TGTGCCTTTAGGTTGGACAGTGGTTATGGGGGCTACACCTTC	CAFRLDSGYGGYTF
NA	NA	TRBV30	TRBJ1-5	12	TGTGCCTGGAGCTTAAGCAATCAGCCCCAGCATTTT	CAWSLSNQPQHF
NA	NA	TRBV5-6	TRBJ1-4	15	TGTGCCAGCAGCTTGGACCCATGGGCCGGCGAAAAACTGTTTTTT	CASSLDPWAGEKLFF
once	TRBD1	TRBV5-1	TRBJ1-2	14	TGCGCCACCGGACAGGGGCCCCCTCTAAAGGGCTACACCTTC	CATGQGPPLKGYTF
NA	NA	TRBV29-1	TRBJ1-4	12	TGCAGCGTTGCGCAGGGAACGGAAAAACTGTTTTTT	CSVAQGTEKLFF
NA	NA	TRBV6-5	TRBJ1-2	14	TGTGCCAGCAGTTACTCGGCTGCTAACTATGGCTACACCTTC	CASSYSAANYGYTF
NA	NA	TRBV5-6	TRBJ1-3	15	TGTGCCAGCAGATCATGGGACATCTCTGGAAACACCATATATTTT	CASRSWDISGNTIYF
NA	TRBD1	TRBV19	TRBJ2-2	15	TGTGCCAGTACTCCGGTCGGGACAGCTCACGGGGAGCTGTTTTTT	CASTPVGTAHGELFF
NA	TRBD1	TRBV11-2	TRBJ2-2	15	TGTGCCAGCAGCTTGAAGACAGGGAGTACCGGGGAGCTGTTTTTT	CASSLKTGSTGELFF
few	NA	TRBV6-5	TRBJ2-5	13	TGTGCCAGCAGTTACGGGGCCTCCGGAGCCCAGTACTTC	CASSYGASGAQYF
NA	TRBD2	TRBV19	TRBJ2-3	14	TGTGCCAGTAGTAGAGCGGGGGGCACAGATACGCAGTATTTT	CASSRAGGTDTQYF
few	NA	TRBV29-1	TRBJ2-1	13	TGCAGCGTGCAGGGTGACAACTACAATGAGCAGTTCTTC	CSVQGDNYNEQFF
few	NA	TRBV25-1	TRBJ2-2	14	TGTGCCAGCAGTCGGGACACACTCCCCGGGGAGCTGTTTTTT	CASSRDTLPGELFF
NA	NA	TRBV11-2	TRBJ1-6	14	TGTGCCAGCAGTTTTAACAAGTATAATTCACCCCTCCACTTT	CASSFNKYNSPLHF